This TCR beta chain was documented in a study of T cell responses to AZD1222 COVID-19 vaccine (dated by TCRdb to 2020 to 2023). Regarding the complete study: A total of more than 230 trial participants underwent TCR sequencing, of whom about 210 had received two doses of AZD1222 and around 26 had received two doses of the MenACWY control vaccine. Trial participants were enrolled by age into 18-55, 56-69 and 70-plus year subgroups, with approximately 150, 30 and 60 TCR-sequenced participants respectively. The study at large found these results: Reportedly, close to half of the unique spike-specific TCRs recognized epitopes lying outside the regions that are mutated in the B.1.351 and B.1.1.7 variants. The whole spike protein was spanned by vaccine-associated CD4 TCRs, and dominant responses were seen in regions 160-218 and 743-854. Most participants were white British and females outnumbered males, and the authors suggested that clonal diversity may have been underestimated. No day 14 peak-response samples were available, so repertoires were characterized only after the peak T cell response. After two AZD1222 doses, both the breadth and the depth of spike-specific TCRs were significantly higher than at day 0 and than in MenACWY recipients. In the small 56-69-year group, the increase in depth fell short of significance, most likely because of low power. Only 5 to 7 AZD1222 recipients were SARS-CoV-2 seropositive at baseline, limiting conclusions about previously exposed vaccinees.

The CDR3 runs 13 residues from the cysteine to the phenylalanine. Here the CDR3 DNA is all that survives: 39 bases in frame from base 1. Cut back by 7 bases and 1 base, the V and J ends lie 11 bases apart. Sequences SGHRS (CDR1) and YFSETQ (CDR2) are obtained from the germline V gene. In the paper's terms, the time point label means: about 28 days (+/-7) after the second vaccine dose. AZD1222 recipients whose second dose came at about 4 weeks and those whose second dose came at about 12 weeks were combined into one group, since spike-specific TCR depth and breadth did not differ between the two schedules. Vaccinee samples came from UK trials COV001 and COV002, including a single-blind randomized controlled phase 2/3 trial of AZD1222 (ChAdOx1 nCoV-19) in healthy adults. Trial participant PBMC samples were collected at day 0 and day 28 after the second dose for TCRbeta chain sequencing. The CDR3 regions of human TCRbeta chains were subjected to immunosequencing. The source study handled its data this way. TCRs in the repertoires were matched against a reference library of SARS-CoV-2-specific TCRs that had been generated with the MIRA antigen-specificity platform. Breadth was defined as the fraction of unique TCRs that were SARS-CoV-2-associated, and depth was defined as the fraction of total T cells that were SARS-CoV-2-associated. Using the MIRA data, every spike-specific TCR was mapped to the spike region that the TCR reacted to and assigned to either a CD4 or a CD8 class. Log10-transformed breadth and depth values were compared by one-way ANOVA with Sidak's multiple comparisons tests. TCRdb stores this immuneACCESS table with in-frame sequences only. Part of the clones is absent; in the studies checked, under half of the shortfall reflects unresolved V genes, and no reason is known for the rest. V and J calls and clone size come straight from that table; D and trimming were deduced from the DNA. The sample includes around 130,000 clones, with approximately 88% observed a single time. Together, the top ten hold under 6% of the sample.

About this clone: It lacks a known antigen. Per-nucleotide qualities are absent, and no much larger clonotype sits a single base away.

The V gene is TRBV5-1 and the J gene is TRBJ1-1; the D gene assignment is ambiguous. Source: peripheral blood, taken 28 days after the second AZD1222 dose. The clonotype originates from an adult who received the AZD1222 COVID-19 vaccine. In nucleotide form, the sequence is TGCGCCAGCGCGAGCAATCCGAACACTGAAGCTTTCTTT. The resulting protein is CASASNPNTEAFF.